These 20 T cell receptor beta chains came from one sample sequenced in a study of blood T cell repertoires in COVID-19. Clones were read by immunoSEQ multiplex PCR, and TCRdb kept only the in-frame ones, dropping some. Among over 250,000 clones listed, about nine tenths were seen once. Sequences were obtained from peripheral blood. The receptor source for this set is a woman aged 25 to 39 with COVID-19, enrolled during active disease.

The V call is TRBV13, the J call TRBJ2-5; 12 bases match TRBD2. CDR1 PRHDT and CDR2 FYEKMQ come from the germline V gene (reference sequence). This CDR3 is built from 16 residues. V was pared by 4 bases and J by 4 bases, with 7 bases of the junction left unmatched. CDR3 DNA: TGTGCCAGCAGCTCCGGACTAGCGGGGAACCCAGAGACCCAGTACTTC. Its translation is CASSSGLAGNPETQYF.

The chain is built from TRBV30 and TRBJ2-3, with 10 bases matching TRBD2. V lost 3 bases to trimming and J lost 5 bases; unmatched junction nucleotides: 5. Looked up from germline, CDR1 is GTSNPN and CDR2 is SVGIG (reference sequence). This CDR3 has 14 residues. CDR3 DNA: TGTGCCTGGAGGCTAGCGGGGGCAAGAGATACGCAGTATTTT. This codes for CAWRLAGARDTQYF.

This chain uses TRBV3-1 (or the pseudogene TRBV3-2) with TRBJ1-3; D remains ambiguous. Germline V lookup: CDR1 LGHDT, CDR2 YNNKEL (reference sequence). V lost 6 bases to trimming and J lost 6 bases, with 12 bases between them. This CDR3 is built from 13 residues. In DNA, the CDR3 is TGTGCCAGCAGTGAAACAGTGGAAAACACCATATATTTT. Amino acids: CASSETVENTIYF.

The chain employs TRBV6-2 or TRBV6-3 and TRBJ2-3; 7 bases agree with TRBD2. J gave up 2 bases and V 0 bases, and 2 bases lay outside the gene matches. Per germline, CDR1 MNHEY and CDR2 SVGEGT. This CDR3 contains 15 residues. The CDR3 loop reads CASSYSLAFTDTQYF. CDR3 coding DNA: TGTGCCAGCAGTTACTCACTAGCGTTCACAGATACGCAGTATTTT.

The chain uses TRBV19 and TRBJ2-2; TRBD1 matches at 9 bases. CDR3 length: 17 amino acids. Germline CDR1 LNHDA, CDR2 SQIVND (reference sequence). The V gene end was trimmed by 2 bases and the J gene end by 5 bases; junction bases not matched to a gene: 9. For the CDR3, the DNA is TGTGCCAGTAGTATAAGTTACGGGACAGGGAAAACCGGGGAGCTGTTTTTT. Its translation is CASSISYGTGKTGELFF.

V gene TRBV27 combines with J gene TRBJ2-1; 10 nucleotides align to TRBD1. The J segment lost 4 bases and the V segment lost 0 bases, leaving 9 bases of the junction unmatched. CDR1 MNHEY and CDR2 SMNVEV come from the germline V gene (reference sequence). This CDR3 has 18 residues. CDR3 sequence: CASSLSLSGTGDYNEQFF. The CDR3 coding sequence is TGTGCCAGCAGTTTATCGCTATCCGGGACAGGGGATTACAATGAGCAGTTCTTC.

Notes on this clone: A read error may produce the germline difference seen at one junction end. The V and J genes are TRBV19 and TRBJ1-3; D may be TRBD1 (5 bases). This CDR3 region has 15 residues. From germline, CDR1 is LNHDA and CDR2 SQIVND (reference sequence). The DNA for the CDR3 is TGTGCCAGTACTACAGGCCGCCTGAAAGGAAGCACCATATATTTT. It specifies CASTTGRLKGSTIYF.

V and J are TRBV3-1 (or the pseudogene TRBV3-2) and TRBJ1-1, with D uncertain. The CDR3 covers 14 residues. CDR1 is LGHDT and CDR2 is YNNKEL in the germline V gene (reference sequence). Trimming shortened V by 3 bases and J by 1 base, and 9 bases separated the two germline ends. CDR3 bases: TGTGCCAGCAGCCAGATCGGGGAGAACACTGAAGCTTTCTTT. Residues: CASSQIGENTEAFF.

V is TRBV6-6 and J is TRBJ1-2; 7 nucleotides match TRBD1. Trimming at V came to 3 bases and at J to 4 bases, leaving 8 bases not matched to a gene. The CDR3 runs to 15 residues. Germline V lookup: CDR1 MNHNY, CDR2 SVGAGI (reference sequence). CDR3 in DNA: TGTGCCAGCAGTTATTATAACAGGGGCGGCTATGGCTACACCTTC. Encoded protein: CASSYYNRGGYGYTF.

The CDR3, as DNA: TGTGCCATCAGTGAAGGTAGAAGGGGTGACAATGAGCAGTTCTTC. Protein: CAISEGRRGDNEQFF. The J gene is TRBJ2-1, the V gene TRBV10-3; the D gene is possibly TRBD1 (5 bases). The germline V and J ends were trimmed by 3 bases and 5 bases, with 14 bases remaining between them. CDR3 length equals 15 residues. Germline V gene lookup returns CDR1 ENHRY and CDR2 SYGVKD.

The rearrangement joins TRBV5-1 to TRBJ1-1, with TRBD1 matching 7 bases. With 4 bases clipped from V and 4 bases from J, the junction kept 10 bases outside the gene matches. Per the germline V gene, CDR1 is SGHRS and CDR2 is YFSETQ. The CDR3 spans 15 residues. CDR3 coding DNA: TGCGCCAGCAGCCCGGAACCCCACAGGGGCACTGAAGCTTTCTTT. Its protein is CASSPEPHRGTEAFF.

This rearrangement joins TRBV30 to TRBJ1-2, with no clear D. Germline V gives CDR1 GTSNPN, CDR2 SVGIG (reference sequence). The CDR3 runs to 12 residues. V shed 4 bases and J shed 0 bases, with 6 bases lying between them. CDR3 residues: CAWTVSNYGYTF. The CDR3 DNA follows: TGTGCCTGGACAGTATCTAACTATGGCTACACCTTC.

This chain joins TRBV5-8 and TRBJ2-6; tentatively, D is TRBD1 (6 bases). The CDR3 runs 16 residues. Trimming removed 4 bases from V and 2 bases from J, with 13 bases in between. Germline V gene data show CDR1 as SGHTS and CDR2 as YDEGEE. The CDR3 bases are TGTGCCAGCAGCCCAGGGGATTTACCTGGGGCCAACGTCCTGACTTTC. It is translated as CASSPGDLPGANVLTF.

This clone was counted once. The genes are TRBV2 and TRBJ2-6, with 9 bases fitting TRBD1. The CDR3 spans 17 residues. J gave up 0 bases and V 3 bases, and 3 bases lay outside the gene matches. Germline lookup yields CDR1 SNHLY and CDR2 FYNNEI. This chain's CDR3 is CASSEDRGYSGANVLTF. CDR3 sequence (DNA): TGTGCCAGCAGTGAGGACAGGGGTTACTCTGGGGCCAACGTCCTGACTTTC.

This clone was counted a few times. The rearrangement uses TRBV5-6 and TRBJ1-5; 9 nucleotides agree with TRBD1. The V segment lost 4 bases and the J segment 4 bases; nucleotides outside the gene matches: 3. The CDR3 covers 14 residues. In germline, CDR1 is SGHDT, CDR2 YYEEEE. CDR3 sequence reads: CASSLTGGNQPQHF. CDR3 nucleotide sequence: TGTGCCAGCAGCCTGACAGGGGGGAATCAGCCCCAGCATTTT.

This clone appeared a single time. The CDR3: CASSAGLEHEQYF. CDR3 DNA: TGTGCCAGCAGTGCGGGACTAGAACACGAGCAGTACTTC. The chain links TRBV27 to TRBJ2-7; 8 bases fit TRBD2. J was trimmed by 5 bases and V by 5 bases; bases with no gene match: 5. In germline, CDR1 is MNHEY, CDR2 SMNVEV (reference sequence). There are 13 residues in the CDR3.

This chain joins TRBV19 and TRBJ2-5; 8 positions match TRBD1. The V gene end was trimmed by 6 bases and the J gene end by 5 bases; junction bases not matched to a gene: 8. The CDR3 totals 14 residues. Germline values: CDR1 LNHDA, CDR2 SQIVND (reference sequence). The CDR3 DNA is TGTGCCAGTAGCCAGGGGGCGCCCGGGGAGACCCAGTACTTC. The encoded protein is CASSQGAPGETQYF.

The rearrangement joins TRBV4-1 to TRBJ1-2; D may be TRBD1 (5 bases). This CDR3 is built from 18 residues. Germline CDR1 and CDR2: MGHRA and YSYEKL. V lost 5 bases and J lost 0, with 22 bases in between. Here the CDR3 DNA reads TGCGCCAGCAGCGCGGAGGGGCAGGGATTTTTGGCTAACTATGGCTACACCTTC. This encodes CASSAEGQGFLANYGYTF.

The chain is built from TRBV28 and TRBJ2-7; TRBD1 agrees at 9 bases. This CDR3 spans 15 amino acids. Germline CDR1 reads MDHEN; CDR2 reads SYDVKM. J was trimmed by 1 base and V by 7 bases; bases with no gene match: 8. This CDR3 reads CASKSAGQGSYEQYF. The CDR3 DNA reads TGTGCCAGCAAGAGTGCGGGACAGGGATCCTACGAGCAGTACTTC.

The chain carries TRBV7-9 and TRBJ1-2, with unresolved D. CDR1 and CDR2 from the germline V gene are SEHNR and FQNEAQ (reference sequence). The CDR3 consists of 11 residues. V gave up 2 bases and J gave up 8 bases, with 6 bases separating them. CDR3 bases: TGTGCCAGCAGCTTATGGGAGGGCTACACCTTC. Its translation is CASSLWEGYTF.